This TCR beta chain is drawn from a study of OX40 agonist ivuxolimab in advanced cancers. At the level of the study: Under the entry rules, prior anti-PD-1, anti-PD-L1 or anti-CTLA-4 therapy was allowed, and roughly 43% had some. Study findings and constraints: By week 6 at 0.1 to 3.0 mg/kg, blood CD4+ and CD8+ T cells had expanded clonally. There were also nonresponders showing low normalized T-cell clonal expansion.

Repertoires were generated with immunoSEQ multiplex PCR, while TCRdb's copy carries only in-frame clones and drops some. This sample has about 45,000 clones; around 89% occur once, and the top ten carry less than 20%. A word on this clone: The target antigen is unknown.

Trimming stripped 6 bases from V and 8 bases from J, with 19 bases between. There are 15 residues in the CDR3. The germline gives CDR1 SGHVS, CDR2 FQNEAQ. Source: CD4+ or CD8+ T cells sorted from blood, taken in a trial of the OX40 agonist ivuxolimab. The chain has TRBV7-8 and TRBJ1-4, with D tentatively TRBD1 (6 bases). The receptor's source is an adult with an advanced solid tumor such as melanoma, head and neck, liver or kidney cancer. CDR3 amino acids: CASSDLGGLGEKLFF. The CDR3 nucleotides read TGTGCCAGCAGTGACCTGGGGGGGCTGGGGGAAAAACTGTTTTTT.